This TCR beta chain was captured by sequencing in a study of CD8 T cells in ankylosing spondylitis. Study-level findings and limits: Reportedly, matched ankylosing spondylitis synovial fluid was significantly enriched for disease-linked clones. Some motif variants had been reported before (in reactive arthritis synovial fluid and blood). Disease-associated clonotypes exhibited CD8+ identity and were relatively infrequent in peripheral blood. Apparently characteristic of ankylosing spondylitis blood was a TCR beta motif (about 8 highly homologous variants).

Preparation of TCR beta libraries was done by quantitative 5'-RACE with molecular barcodes. TCRdb used MiXCR to reprocess the 5' RACE reads, holding one entry per CDR3 protein. The table shows hundreds of thousands of distinct CDR3 sequences, with about an eighth occurring only once. On this clonotype itself: As yet, its antigen is unknown.

The CDR3 sequence is 13 residues long. Deletions cut 6 bases from V and 6 bases from J, with 12 bases between. CDR1 is MNHEY and CDR2 is SVGEGT in the germline V gene. This TCR derives from a male donor with ankylosing spondylitis. The sequenced sample was blood, either unsorted or a sorted T cell fraction (not recorded which). The chain carries TRBV6-2 or TRBV6-3 and TRBJ1-5; D is possibly TRBD1 (6 bases). CDR3 in DNA: TGTGCCAGCAGGGACAGTTTCGTTCAGCCCCAGCATTTT. Encoded protein: CASRDSFVQPQHF.